The rows below give T cell receptor beta chains drawn from one sample of a study of T-cell reconstitution after alpha-beta-depleted transplantation in children. TCRdb redid the calling of the PCR reads with MiXCR, one entry per CDR3 protein. The data show 240,000 or so distinct CDR3 sequences, with 9.5% to 15% seen just once and about 2.4% held by the top ten. This sample comprised PBMCs from the stem cell graft donor, obtained from the stem cell graft. Receptors originate from a human donor who donated a stem cell graft to a child with acute lymphoblastic leukemia. CDR3s include the opening cysteine and the closing phenylalanine or tryptophan. The order of the fields is CDR3 length, V gene, CDR3 protein.

19	TRBV29-1	CSVTRTSGPGLVGTDTQYF
13	TRBV6-2/TRBV6-3	CASSRTGDSEQYF
15	TRBV7-9	CASRRDQTFTDTQYF
11	TRBV30	CACLSSYEQYF
13	TRBV3-1	CASSLQTTGEQFF
16	TRBV20-1	CSARDIKGEVSDTQYF
14	TRBV6-1	CASSETGADYGYTF
15	TRBV5-4	CASSLVGQGPYEQYF
13	TRBV4-3	CASSAGGRDEQFF
15	TRBV6-2/TRBV6-3	CASSNLGASNQPQHF
14	TRBV20-1	CSARVGQLGNTIYF
14	TRBV5-5	CASSFTGGYNEQFF
19	TRBV4-2	CASSQPPVGGERRNTEAFF
16	TRBV29-1	CSAYGGPNKANYGYTF
17	TRBV7-2	CASSLASSGSFKNIQYF
15	TRBV9	CASSVVPAGVDEQYF
15	TRBV6-2/TRBV6-3	CASSQGLWTSYEQYF
13	TRBV7-9	CASSARSPYGYTF
15	TRBV4-1	CASSQDIASPYEQYF
17	TRBV7-2	CASSRRLAGAGTGELFF
12	TRBV7-2	CASSLEDQPAFF
15	TRBV10-3	CAISDDSARFGELFF
14	TRBV12-3/TRBV12-4	CACRTSGRTDTQYF
14	TRBV7-8	CASSLSGARAGYTF
13	TRBV11-2	CASSQHRGGGYTF
16	TRBV7-6	CASSLESRGAAGELFF
15	TRBV12-3/TRBV12-4	CASSLAGGPKTEQYF
11	TRBV29-1	CSVNRQETQYF
16	TRBV9	CASSVDKQGRYYGYTF
11	TRBV7-9	CASRFRGDAFF
16	TRBV5-4	CASSEILAGGSREQFF
14	TRBV20-1	CSARQGLSSYEQYF
12	TRBV6-6	CASSGDGTEAFF
13	TRBV11-2	CASSLRENTEAFF
15	TRBV5-1	CASSLPRGGYYGYTF
15	TRBV7-7	CASSTGQGKGYEQYF
19	TRBV4-3	CASSQDVLRASGSTDTQYF
13	TRBV7-8	CASSLQGLQPQHF
16	TRBV10-3	CAIRSPTESSYNEQFF
12	TRBV30	CAWAGYAGELFF
13	TRBV5-1	CASSLTVQETQYF
12	TRBV29-1	CSAPTGALGYTF
13	TRBV7-3	CASSLISGGELFF
16	TRBV15	CATSRAGRGEAQPQHF
14	TRBV20-1	CSARYWRDADTQYF
15	TRBV6-1	CASSEPGQAGYEQYF
14	TRBV11-2	CASSLGQPDYEQYF
16	TRBV5-1	CASSSVLQGYTGELFF